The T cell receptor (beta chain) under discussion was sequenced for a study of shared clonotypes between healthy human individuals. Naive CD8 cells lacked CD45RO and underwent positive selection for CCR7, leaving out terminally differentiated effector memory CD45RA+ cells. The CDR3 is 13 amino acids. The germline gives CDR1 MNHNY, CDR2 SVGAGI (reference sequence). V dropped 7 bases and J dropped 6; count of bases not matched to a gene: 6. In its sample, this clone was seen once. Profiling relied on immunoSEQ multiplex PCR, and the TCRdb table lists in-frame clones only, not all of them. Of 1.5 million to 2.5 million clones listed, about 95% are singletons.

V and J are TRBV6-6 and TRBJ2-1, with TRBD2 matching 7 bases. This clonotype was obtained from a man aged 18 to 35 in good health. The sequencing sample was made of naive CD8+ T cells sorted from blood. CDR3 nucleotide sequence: TGTGCCAGCACCGCGGGAGAAGGCAATGAGCAGTTCTTC. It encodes CASTAGEGNEQFF.